This TCR beta chain was found in a study of Ad26.COV2.S vaccination and SARS-CoV-2 variants. At the level of the study: Within the COV1001 Ad26.COV2.S trial arm, the donor was enrolled. Overall study results and limits: Among vaccine recipients, spike-specific TCR breadth exceeded that of placebo recipients.

A remark on this clone: Its target is not known.

Treatment indicated: 15 to 20 received Ad26.COV2.S at low or high dose, single or two shots; five or six received placebo; per-sample allocation not given. Following the first vaccine or placebo injection, samples were taken on day 63. The donor's status was that of an adult aged 18-55 years in Boston. The CDR3 has 16 amino acids. V lost 3 bases and J lost 6; bases outside the gene matches: 9. Germline CDR1 SEHNR, CDR2 FQNEAQ (reference sequence). Sequenced by immunoSEQ multiplex PCR; TCRdb stores in-frame clones only, minus some. The sample includes roughly 680,000 clones, roughly 90% of them seen just once.

This clonotype originated in a person aged 18-65 years who received the Ad26.COV2.S COVID-19 vaccine or a placebo. Source: peripheral blood, taken in a trial of Ad26.COV2.S vaccine versus placebo. The chain recombines TRBV7-9 with TRBJ2-7, with 12 nucleotides matching TRBD1. CDR3: CASSLVGTGGLFEQYF. The CDR3 nucleotides read TGTGCCAGCAGCTTGGTCGGGACAGGGGGCCTTTTCGAGCAGTACTTC.